Included here is one T cell receptor beta chain sequence, with context. V was cut by 7 bases and J by 5 bases, with 18 bases left in between. The germline gives CDR1 LNHDA, CDR2 SQIVND (reference sequence). The CDR3 has 15 amino acids. The sample is drawn from a study of cytomegalovirus exposure and HLA in healthy donors. With 60 Vbeta and 13 Jbeta primers, the PCR was carried out. Sequenced by immunoSEQ multiplex PCR; TCRdb stores in-frame clones only, minus some. The sample lists approximately 120,000 clones; 65% to 90% were seen once. The chain recombines TRBV19 with TRBJ1-5, with unresolved D. This clonotype originated in a woman in her 30s in good health and CMV-seronegative. Sequencing input: PBMCs. CDR3 nucleotides: TGTGCCAGTACTGGCTTAGGAATAGCCGATCAGCCCCAGCATTTT. Translated, it gives CASTGLGIADQPQHF.